This passage covers 21 T cell receptor beta chains from one sample sequenced in a study of breast tumors, draining lymph nodes, adjacent tissues (dated by TCRdb to the mid-2010s). Library preparation was by multiplex PCR. Sequencer: Illumina HiSeq 2000. TCRdb reran the public reads through fastp at Q25 and MiXCR, keeping productive beta chains. Under each unique CDR3 protein, matching rows form one entry showing the most common genes and DNA. This sample has some 150,000 distinct CDR3 sequences in its table, and roughly a third of those were observed once. 3.8% of the sample comes from the top ten. The lymph node samples were taken from the axillary draining lymph nodes of breast cancer patients. Sequencing input: axillary lymph node tissue. These receptors were obtained from a female donor with breast cancer. Some clones in this sample may be carry-over from other donors' samples.

This clonotype was detected many times. The chain employs TRBV19 and TRBJ1-4, with no clear D. The germline gives CDR1 LNHDA, CDR2 SQIVND (reference sequence). Trimming removed 5 bases from V and 12 bases from J, with 7 bases in between. The CDR3 is 10 residues long. The CDR3 DNA reads TGTGCCAGTAGTGGAGAGGAACTGTTTTTT. This encodes CASSGEELFF. Filled out from reference TRBV19 and TRBJ1-4, the complete variable domain reads DGGITQSPKYLFRKEGQNVTLSCEQNLNHDAMYWYRQDPGQGLRLIYYSQIVNDFQKGDIAEGYSVSREKKESFPLTVTSAQKNPTAFYLCASSGEELFFGSGTQLSVL.

This clonotype was observed a handful of times. A much larger clone differs by one base, so this may be a read error. The gene calls are TRBV4-3 and TRBJ2-3; 9 nucleotides match TRBD2. The CDR3 totals 15 residues. Germline values: CDR1 LGHNA, CDR2 YSLEER. CDR3 sequence: CANSAGLALTDTQYF. CDR3 nucleotides: TGCGCCAACAGCGCAGGACTAGCGCTCACAGATACGCAGTATTTT.

This clonotype was counted once. This chain joins TRBV20-1 and TRBJ1-6; 7 bases agree with TRBD1. V lost 6 bases to trimming and J lost 10 bases; unmatched junction nucleotides: 9. Germline CDR1 reads DFQATT; CDR2 reads SNEGSKA (reference sequence). This CDR3 is 13 amino acids long. The CDR3 bases are TGCAGTGCCAGGCGACAGGGAGGCTCACCCCTCCACTTT. This codes for CSARRQGGSPLHF.

V gene TRBV4-1 combines with J gene TRBJ2-1; 12 positions match TRBD2. CDR3 length: 16 residues. The ends lost 6 bases at V and 2 bases at J; junction bases unmatched: 5. Germline lookup yields CDR1 MGHRA and CDR2 YSYEKL. The CDR3 nucleotides are TGCGCCAGCAGAAGGACTAGCGGGAAGGCCTACAATGAGCAGTTCTTC. Amino acid sequence: CASRRTSGKAYNEQFF.

This clonotype was seen just once. The V gene is TRBV6-6, the J gene TRBJ1-6, with D perhaps matching TRBD1 (5 bases). Per germline, CDR1 MNHNY and CDR2 SVGAGI (reference sequence). Trimming took off 6 bases at V and 10 bases at J, with 13 bases between the two ends. This CDR3 is built from 13 residues. CDR3 nucleotides: TGTGCCAGCAGCATGATTGGGGGATCACCCCTCCACTTT. Translated: CASSMIGGSPLHF.

The rearrangement joins TRBV28 to TRBJ2-5; TRBD2 aligns across 10 bases. Germline values: CDR1 MDHEN, CDR2 SYDVKM. The CDR3 extends over 16 amino acids. V lost 3 bases and J lost 1; bases outside the gene matches: 5. This chain's CDR3 is CASSFSGTSAQETQYF. As DNA, the CDR3 is TGTGCCAGCAGTTTCAGTGGGACTAGCGCCCAAGAGACCCAGTACTTC.

This clonotype was seen at least ten times. An end of the junction differs from the germline gene, which may be a read error. This chain links TRBV7-7 with TRBJ2-1; D may be TRBD1 (5 bases). The CDR3 extends over 16 amino acids. Per germline, CDR1 SSHAT and CDR2 FNYEAQ (reference sequence). CDR3 DNA: TGTGCTAGCAGCCCACAGGATTGGGGTCTCTACAATGAGCAGTTCTTC. Translated, it gives CASSPQDWGLYNEQFF.

This clonotype was observed at least ten times. The V call is TRBV15, the J call TRBJ2-7, with TRBD2 identical over 8 bases. This CDR3 has 16 residues. Trimming cost V 1 base and J 5 bases; bases outside gene matches: 10. In germline, CDR1 is LNHNV, CDR2 YYDKDF (reference sequence). The CDR3 DNA follows: TGTGCCACCAGCAGAGTCCGCCTGGCGGGAGGAAACGAGCAGTACTTC. As protein: CATSRVRLAGGNEQYF.

The chain links TRBV5-1 to TRBJ2-4; no clear D gene. This CDR3 spans 15 amino acids. Trimming took 8 bases from V and 7 from J, leaving 22 bases between them. Per the germline V gene, CDR1 is SGHRS and CDR2 is YFSETQ. The CDR3 region has the DNA TGCGCCAGTCGTCTGGGGATGGGCCTTAACAACATTCAGTACTTC. Its protein is CASRLGMGLNNIQYF. Looking up the rest from reference TRBV5-1 and TRBJ2-4 gives the full variable domain: KAGVTQTPRYLIKTRGQQVTLSCSPISGHRSVSWYQQTPGQGLQFLFEYFSETQRNKGNFPGRFSGRQFSNSRSEMNVSTLELGDSALYLCASRLGMGLNNIQYFGAGTRLSVL.

Many counts were recorded for this clonotype. The V gene is TRBV5-1, the J gene TRBJ1-4; TRBD1 is a possible D gene (6 bases). Deletions cut 0 bases from V and 8 bases from J, with 17 bases between. Germline V gene data show CDR1 as SGHRS and CDR2 as YFSETQ. This CDR3 region has 16 residues. CDR3 loop: CASSLVQGALGEKLFF. The DNA for the CDR3 is TGCGCCAGCAGCTTGGTACAGGGCGCCCTTGGGGAAAAACTGTTTTTT.

The chain links TRBV5-1 to TRBJ2-2, with D possibly TRBD1 on 5 matching bases. The V end was cut by 4 bases, the J end by 2 bases, with 15 bases between. The CDR3 is 16 residues long. CDR1 SGHRS and CDR2 YFSETQ come from the germline V gene. CDR3 sequence (DNA): TGCGCCAGCAGCCAAGGGGCAGGCGTTAACACCGGGGAGCTGTTTTTT. Translation gives CASSQGAGVNTGELFF. The full variable domain, in which reference TRBV5-1 and TRBJ2-2 provide the parts outside the CDR3, is KAGVTQTPRYLIKTRGQQVTLSCSPISGHRSVSWYQQTPGQGLQFLFEYFSETQRNKGNFPGRFSGRQFSNSRSEMNVSTLELGDSALYLCASSQGAGVNTGELFFGEGSRLTVL.

Ten or more counts support this clonotype. The chain joins TRBV27 to TRBJ2-7; D may be TRBD2 (6 bases). V lost 2 bases to trimming and J lost 9 bases, with 8 bases between them. The CDR3 runs to 11 residues. Germline V lookup: CDR1 MNHEY, CDR2 SMNVEV (reference sequence). The CDR3 loop is CASSLAGRQYF. CDR3 DNA sequence: TGTGCCAGCAGTTTAGCGGGGCGGCAGTACTTC.

This clonotype was detected many times. One end of the junction fails to match germline, which may point to a read error. The V and J genes are TRBV6-5 and TRBJ1-6, with D perhaps TRBD1 (6 bases). This CDR3 region has 15 residues. The germline gives CDR1 MNHEY, CDR2 SVGAGI. CDR3 sequence: CASSHSRQVYSPLHF. CDR3 bases: TGTGCCAGCAGTCACTCGCGACAGGTTTATTCACCCCTCCACTTT.

This clonotype was counted at least ten times. The chain has TRBV6-1 and TRBJ2-7; the match to TRBD1 covers 7 bases. Losses at the gene ends were 0 bases for V and 9 bases for J; bases not matched to a gene: 5. Germline V lookup: CDR1 MNHNS, CDR2 SASEGT. The CDR3 runs 13 residues. The CDR3 spells CASSEATGSGQYF. CDR3 DNA sequence: TGTGCCAGCAGTGAAGCGACAGGGTCGGGGCAGTACTTC.

This clonotype was picked up many times. V is TRBV5-1 and J is TRBJ2-7; tentative D call: TRBD2 (7 bases). The CDR3 is 14 residues long. Germline CDR1 and CDR2: SGHRS and YFSETQ. Trimming took off 5 bases at V and 5 bases at J, with 17 bases between the two ends. The CDR3 bases are TGCGCCAGCAGAGGGGGAGGGAGCTACGACGAGCAGTACTTC. It translates to CASRGGGSYDEQYF.

With regard to this clonotype: The limits of the CDR3 on the DNA are not certain, so only TCRdb's listed CDR3 is given. J is TRBJ2-2 and V is TRBV10-3; the table gives TRBD1 as D, unverified against the DNA. The germline CDR1 and CDR2 sequences are ENHRY and SYGVKD. The CDR3 adds up to 21 amino acids, both ends counted. This chain's CDR3 is CAISHTVVEQYFGPGTGELFF.

This clonotype was recorded at least ten times. The chain joins TRBV15 to TRBJ1-2; a possible D gene is TRBD1 (5 bases). Germline lookup yields CDR1 LNHNV and CDR2 YYDKDF (reference sequence). The CDR3 has 15 residues. V lost 2 bases and J lost 4, with 14 bases in between. The CDR3 nucleotides are TGTGCCACCAGCAGAAAAAGGGGCCCGCCCTATGGCTACACCTTC. Protein product: CATSRKRGPPYGYTF.

This clonotype was seen at least ten times. The chain employs TRBV18 and TRBJ1-2; no reliable D call. The CDR3 totals 16 residues. The germline V and J ends were trimmed by 7 bases and 1 base, with 19 bases remaining between them. The germline gives CDR1 KGHSH, CDR2 LQKENI. CDR3 nucleotide sequence: TGTGCCAGCTTCTCTTCGGAGAAGGTGATTAACTATGGCTACACCTTC. Translation gives CASFSSEKVINYGYTF.

As regards this clonotype: Likely a read error: the CDR3 ends without its conserved phenylalanine or tryptophan. It is unclear where the CDR3 begins or ends on the DNA, so no DNA is shown, and the CDR3 is as TCRdb lists it. V usage is TRBV9 and J usage is TRBJ2-7; the table's D call, TRBD1, was not checked against the DNA. Germline V gives CDR1 SGDLS, CDR2 YYNGEE. The CDR3 is 12 residues long, counting both termini. CDR3 amino acids: CASSAGRTSSTS.

The chain combines TRBV20-1 with TRBJ2-3; no firm D call. V lost 5 bases to trimming and J lost 3 bases, with 12 bases between them. CDR1 is DFQATT, CDR2 SNEGSKA, per germline (reference sequence). The CDR3 totals 13 residues. The CDR3 nucleotides are TGCAGTGCTGCCCCCGGACGGACAGATACGCAGTATTTT. Its protein is CSAAPGRTDTQYF.

This clonotype was observed a few times. V is TRBV12-3 or TRBV12-4 and J is TRBJ2-5; the match to TRBD2 covers 9 bases. The CDR3 loop spans 15 amino acids. With V trimmed by 3 bases and J by 3 bases, 5 bases remained unmatched. The CDR3 protein is CASSLSGRREETQYF. In nucleotides, the CDR3 is TGTGCCAGCAGTTTGAGCGGGAGGAGGGAAGAGACCCAGTACTTC.